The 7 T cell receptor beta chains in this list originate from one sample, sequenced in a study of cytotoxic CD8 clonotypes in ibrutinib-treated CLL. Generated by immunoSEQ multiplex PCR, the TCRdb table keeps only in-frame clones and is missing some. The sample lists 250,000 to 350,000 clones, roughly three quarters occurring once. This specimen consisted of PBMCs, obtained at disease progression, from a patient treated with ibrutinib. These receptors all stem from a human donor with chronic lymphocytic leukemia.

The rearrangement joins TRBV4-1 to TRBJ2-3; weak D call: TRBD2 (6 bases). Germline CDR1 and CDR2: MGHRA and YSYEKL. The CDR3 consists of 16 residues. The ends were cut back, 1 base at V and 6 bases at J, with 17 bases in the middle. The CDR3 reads CASSQVQSGPWDTQYF. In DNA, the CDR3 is TGCGCCAGCAGCCAAGTCCAGAGCGGGCCCTGGGATACGCAGTATTTT.

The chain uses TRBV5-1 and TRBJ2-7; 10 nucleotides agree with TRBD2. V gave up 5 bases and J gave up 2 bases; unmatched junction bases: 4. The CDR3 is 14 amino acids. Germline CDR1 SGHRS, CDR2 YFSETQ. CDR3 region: CASRPGTSAYEQYF. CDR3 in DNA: TGCGCCAGCAGGCCCGGGACTAGCGCCTACGAGCAGTACTTC.

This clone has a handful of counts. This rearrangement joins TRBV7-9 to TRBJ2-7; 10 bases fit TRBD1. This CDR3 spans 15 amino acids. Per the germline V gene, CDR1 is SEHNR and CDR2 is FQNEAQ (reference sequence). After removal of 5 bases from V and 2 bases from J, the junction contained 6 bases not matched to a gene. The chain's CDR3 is CASSPRQGATYEQYF. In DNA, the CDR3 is TGTGCCAGCAGCCCTCGACAGGGGGCTACCTACGAGCAGTACTTC.

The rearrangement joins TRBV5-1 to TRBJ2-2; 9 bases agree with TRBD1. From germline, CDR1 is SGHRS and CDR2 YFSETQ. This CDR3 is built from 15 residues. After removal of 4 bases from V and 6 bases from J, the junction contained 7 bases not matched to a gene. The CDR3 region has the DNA TGCGCCAGCAGCCCGCGGACAGGGGAGGCCGGGGAGCTGTTTTTT. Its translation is CASSPRTGEAGELFF.

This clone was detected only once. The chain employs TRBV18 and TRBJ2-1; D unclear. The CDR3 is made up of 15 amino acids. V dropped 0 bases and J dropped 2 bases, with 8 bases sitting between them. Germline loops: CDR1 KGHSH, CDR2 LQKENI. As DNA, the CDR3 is TGTGCCAGCTCACCACCGAGTTATCCCTACAATGAGCAGTTCTTC. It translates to CASSPPSYPYNEQFF.

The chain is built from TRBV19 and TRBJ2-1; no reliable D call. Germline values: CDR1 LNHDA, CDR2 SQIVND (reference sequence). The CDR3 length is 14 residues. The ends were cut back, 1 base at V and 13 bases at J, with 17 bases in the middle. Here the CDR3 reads CASSIALAGGTQFF. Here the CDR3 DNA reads TGTGCCAGTAGTATAGCCCTGGCTGGCGGTACCCAGTTCTTC. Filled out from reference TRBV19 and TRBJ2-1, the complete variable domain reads DGGITQSPKYLFRKEGQNVTLSCEQNLNHDAMYWYRQDPGQGLRLIYYSQIVNDFQKGDIAEGYSVSREKKESFPLTVTSAQKNPTAFYLCASSIALAGGTQFFGPGTRLTVL.

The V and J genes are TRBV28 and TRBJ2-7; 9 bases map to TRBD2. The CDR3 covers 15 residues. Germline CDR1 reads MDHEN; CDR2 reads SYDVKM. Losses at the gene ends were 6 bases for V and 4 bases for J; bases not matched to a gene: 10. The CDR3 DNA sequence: TGTGCCAGCAGCTTAGCGGGCGGGGGGGTTTACGAGCAGTACTTC. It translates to CASSLAGGGVYEQYF.